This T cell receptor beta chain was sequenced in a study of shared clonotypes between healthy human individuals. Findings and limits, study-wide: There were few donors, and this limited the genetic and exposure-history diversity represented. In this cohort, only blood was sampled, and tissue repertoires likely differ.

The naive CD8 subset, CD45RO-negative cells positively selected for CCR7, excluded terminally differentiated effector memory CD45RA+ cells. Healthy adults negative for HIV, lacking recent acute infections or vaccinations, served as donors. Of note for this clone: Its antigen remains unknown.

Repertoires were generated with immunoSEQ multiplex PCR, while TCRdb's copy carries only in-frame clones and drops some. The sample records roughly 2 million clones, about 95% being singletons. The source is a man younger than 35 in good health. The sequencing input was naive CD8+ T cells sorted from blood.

CDR3 in amino acids: CASSFLYGGRKGHNEQFF. The CDR3 bases are TGTGCCAGCAGCTTCCTATACGGGGGGCGGAAAGGGCACAATGAGCAGTTCTTC. J is TRBJ2-1 and V is TRBV11-2; a weak D match, TRBD2 (7 bases). Germline V gives CDR1 SGHAT, CDR2 FQNNGV. CDR3 length: 18 residues. V was trimmed by 3 bases and J by 5 bases, leaving 23 bases between them.